This record covers a single T cell receptor (beta chain). Antigen: not known. The time point was: week 23, last vaccination. With topical imiquimod, each dose of the vaccine consisted of 300 ug of mutant IDH1 20-mer peptide. Measured with immunoSEQ multiplex PCR; TCRdb has only the in-frame clones, and not every one. The sample contains about 56,000 clones, over 70% of which appear only once. The data were obtained in a study of a mutant IDH1 vaccine in newly diagnosed glioma. About the study: Prior therapy was radiotherapy, temozolomide, or both; most received both.

CDR3 length equals 13 residues. V was shortened by 3 bases and J by 1 base, with 6 bases between the two germline ends. Germline V lookup: CDR1 SEHNR, CDR2 FQNEAQ (reference sequence). This rearrangement joins TRBV7-9 to TRBJ1-1; D is unclear. The source of this sequence is a middle-aged man with glioma. This specimen consisted of PBMCs, obtained from a glioma patient whose treatment included an IDH1 peptide vaccine. CDR3: CASSFYTNTEAFF. The CDR3 region has the DNA TGTGCCAGCAGCTTTTATACGAACACTGAAGCTTTCTTT.